Following are 17 T cell receptor beta chains from one sample sequenced in a study of OX40 agonist ivuxolimab in advanced cancers. Method: immunoSEQ multiplex PCR; TCRdb's copy keeps in-frame clones and lacks some. The table lists about 86,000 clones, 75% to 95% of them singletons, with approximately 9.3% in the top ten. The sample was CD4+ or CD8+ T cells sorted from blood, taken in a trial of the OX40 agonist ivuxolimab. All receptors derive from an adult with an advanced solid tumor such as melanoma, head and neck, liver or kidney cancer.

The chain couples TRBV7-9 to TRBJ2-3; D remains ambiguous. The CDR3 runs 11 residues. The ends were cut back, 6 bases at V and 2 bases at J, with 3 bases in the middle. CDR1 is SEHNR and CDR2 is FQNEAQ in the germline V gene (reference sequence). The CDR3 region is CASRDTDTQYF. The CDR3, as DNA: TGTGCCAGCAGGGACACAGATACGCAGTATTTT.

This clone was detected only once. This chain connects TRBV6-5 to TRBJ2-1; TRBD1 agrees at 9 bases. With V trimmed by 4 bases and J by 6 bases, 1 base remained unmatched. From germline, CDR1 is MNHEY and CDR2 SVGAGI. The CDR3 spans 13 residues. The CDR3: CASSLDRGNEQFF. The CDR3 DNA is TGTGCCAGCAGTTTGGACAGGGGCAATGAGCAGTTCTTC.

This chain links TRBV19 with TRBJ2-6; D unresolved. Trimming cost V 6 bases and J 4 bases, with 16 bases left between them. There are 16 residues in the CDR3. Germline V gene data show CDR1 as LNHDA and CDR2 as SQIVND (reference sequence). In DNA form, the CDR3 reads TGTGCCAGTAGCCGAGACCCCGCTACCGGGGCCAACGTCCTGACTTTC. Protein sequence: CASSRDPATGANVLTF.

Regarding this clone: This specimen includes other DNA sequences encoding the same CDR3. The rearrangement uses TRBV30 and TRBJ2-7; D gene unclear. Germline lookup yields CDR1 GTSNPN and CDR2 SVGIG (reference sequence). The CDR3 totals 11 residues. V was trimmed by 0 bases and J by 4 bases, leaving 4 bases between them. CDR3 coding DNA: TGTGCCTGGAGTGTGCTATACGAGCAGTACTTC. Encoded protein: CAWSVLYEQYF. The variable domain in full, with the rest retrieved from reference TRBV30 and TRBJ2-7, is SQTIHQWPATLVQPVGSPLSLECTVEGTSNPNLYWYRQAAGRGLQLLFYSVGIGQISSEVPQNLSASRPQDRQFILSSKKLLLSDSGFYLCAWSVLYEQYFGPGTRLTVT.

The chain joins TRBV28 to TRBJ1-5, with 8 bases aligning to TRBD1. The CDR3 contains 15 residues. Losses at the gene ends were 0 bases for V and 2 bases for J; bases not matched to a gene: 0. The germline CDR1 and CDR2 sequences are MDHEN and SYDVKM. This CDR3 is CASSLWTGGNQPQHF. CDR3 in DNA: TGTGCCAGCAGTTTATGGACAGGGGGCAATCAGCCCCAGCATTTT.

V usage is TRBV30 and J usage is TRBJ1-3, with D maybe TRBD1 (6 bases). V shed 5 bases and J shed 4 bases, with 9 bases lying between them. The CDR3 contains 12 residues. Looked up from germline, CDR1 is GTSNPN and CDR2 is SVGIG (reference sequence). CDR3 DNA: TGTGCCTGGCAGGGGACGGGAAACACCATATATTTT. Translated, it gives CAWQGTGNTIYF.

The genes are TRBV6-5 and TRBJ2-5; 9 nucleotides match TRBD2. The germline CDR1 and CDR2 sequences are MNHEY and SVGAGI. J gave up 4 bases and V 3 bases, and 6 bases lay outside the gene matches. The CDR3 runs 15 residues. The CDR3 protein is CASSYSSGRLETQYF. Here the CDR3 DNA reads TGTGCCAGCAGTTATTCGAGCGGGAGGTTAGAGACCCAGTACTTC.

The genes are TRBV6-6 and TRBJ2-7; D not certain. There are 13 residues in the CDR3. The germline V gene has CDR1 MNHNY and CDR2 SVGAGI (reference sequence). V was trimmed by 6 bases and J by 3 bases, leaving 12 bases between them. CDR3 region: CASRYHRFYEQYF. CDR3 DNA: TGTGCCAGCAGGTATCACAGATTCTACGAGCAGTACTTC.

This chain joins TRBV27 and TRBJ2-1, with TRBD2 matching over 14 bases. Germline V gene lookup returns CDR1 MNHEY and CDR2 SMNVEV (reference sequence). V dropped 0 bases and J dropped 0; count of bases not matched to a gene: 16. The CDR3 runs to 23 residues. This CDR3 reads CASSLSSTGLAGGTTSSYNEQFF. CDR3 nucleotide sequence: TGTGCCAGCAGTTTATCTTCCACAGGACTAGCGGGGGGCACAACGAGCTCCTACAATGAGCAGTTCTTC.

The V and J genes are TRBV19 and TRBJ2-3, with a possible D match to TRBD2 (6 bases). Germline lookup yields CDR1 LNHDA and CDR2 SQIVND (reference sequence). This CDR3 is 14 amino acids long. V was clipped by 9 bases and J by 0 bases, with 13 bases between them. This chain's CDR3 is CASRRDPSTDTQYF. The CDR3 DNA reads as TGTGCCAGCAGGCGGGATCCTAGCACAGATACGCAGTATTTT.

The V and J genes are TRBV27 and TRBJ1-5; tentative D call: TRBD1 (6 bases). V lost 2 bases and J lost 5, with 7 bases in between. Germline CDR1 and CDR2: MNHEY and SMNVEV (reference sequence). This CDR3 contains 13 residues. The DNA of the CDR3 is TGTGCCAGCAGTTTAGGGGGCCATCAGCCCCAGCATTTT. Translation gives CASSLGGHQPQHF.

V is TRBV21-1 and J is TRBJ2-4; no DNA check was done on the table's D call, TRBD2. TRBV21-1 counts as a pseudogene. The CDR3 runs 16 residues. DNA of the CDR3: TGTGCCAGCAGCAAAACCCTTAGAATAGCCAAAAACATTCAGTACTTC. Translating it yields CASSKTLRIAKNIQYF.

For this clone: At the DNA level, this CDR3 is encoded by other sequences in the same sample as well. The CDR3 loop reads CASSPNTGELFF. The CDR3 DNA follows: TGTGCCAGCAGTCCTAACACCGGGGAGCTGTTTTTT. The rearrangement joins TRBV27 to TRBJ2-2; D is unclear. Germline loops: CDR1 MNHEY, CDR2 SMNVEV (reference sequence). The CDR3 has 12 amino acids. Trimming removed 5 bases at V and 2 bases at J, with 3 bases between.

V gene TRBV9 combines with J gene TRBJ2-5; no firm D call. Trimming left V 0 bases short and J 0 bases short, with 9 bases between. The germline V gene encodes CDR1 SGDLS and CDR2 YYNGEE. CDR3 length: 15 amino acids. Here the CDR3 DNA reads TGTGCCAGCAGCGTAGGAGGCGGCTACCAAGAGACCCAGTACTTC. Translated, it gives CASSVGGGYQETQYF.

The chain has TRBV4-1 and TRBJ2-7; no clear D gene. Trimming took off 2 bases at V and 3 bases at J, with 17 bases between the two ends. Germline V gene data show CDR1 as MGHRA and CDR2 as YSYEKL. This CDR3 has 16 residues. The CDR3 sequence is CASSQFAFEGNYEQYF. CDR3 bases: TGCGCCAGCAGCCAATTCGCTTTCGAAGGGAACTACGAGCAGTACTTC.

This clone was seen only a few times. The rearrangement uses TRBV2 and TRBJ2-3, with a possible D match to TRBD1 (7 bases). Germline CDR1 reads SNHLY; CDR2 reads FYNNEI. This CDR3 region has 16 residues. Trimming took off 4 bases at V and 2 bases at J, with 16 bases between the two ends. Here the CDR3 DNA reads TGTGCCAGCAGTGGTAACAGGGGAGGAACCACAGATACGCAGTATTTT. It yields the protein CASSGNRGGTTDTQYF.

The CDR3: CATSRDFGAEQYF. CDR3 nucleotides: TGTGCCACCAGCAGAGATTTCGGGGCCGAGCAGTACTTC. The chain joins TRBV15 to TRBJ2-7, with D tentatively TRBD1 or TRBD2 (5 bases each). CDR1 and CDR2 from the germline V gene are LNHNV and YYDKDF (reference sequence). V lost 0 bases to trimming and J lost 6 bases, with 9 bases between them. The CDR3 spans 13 residues.